The sequence of this T cell receptor beta chain was determined in a study of T cell changes during pregnancy in multiple sclerosis. The method was immunoSEQ multiplex PCR; TCRdb's version includes in-frame clones alone and lacks a portion of them. The table has 43,000 or so clones, over 85% seen once. The ends lost 3 bases at V and 3 bases at J; junction bases unmatched: 4. The CDR3 spans 14 residues. Germline V gives CDR1 LGHNA, CDR2 YNFKEQ. The receptor comes from a female donor with multiple sclerosis, enrolled in a pregnancy study. The specimen was peripheral blood, collected in the first trimester of pregnancy. The chain combines TRBV4-2 with TRBJ1-1; 7 nucleotides line up with TRBD1. CDR3 region: CASSQPGGDTEAFF. The CDR3 coding sequence is TGTGCCAGCAGCCAGCCAGGGGGAGACACTGAAGCTTTCTTT.